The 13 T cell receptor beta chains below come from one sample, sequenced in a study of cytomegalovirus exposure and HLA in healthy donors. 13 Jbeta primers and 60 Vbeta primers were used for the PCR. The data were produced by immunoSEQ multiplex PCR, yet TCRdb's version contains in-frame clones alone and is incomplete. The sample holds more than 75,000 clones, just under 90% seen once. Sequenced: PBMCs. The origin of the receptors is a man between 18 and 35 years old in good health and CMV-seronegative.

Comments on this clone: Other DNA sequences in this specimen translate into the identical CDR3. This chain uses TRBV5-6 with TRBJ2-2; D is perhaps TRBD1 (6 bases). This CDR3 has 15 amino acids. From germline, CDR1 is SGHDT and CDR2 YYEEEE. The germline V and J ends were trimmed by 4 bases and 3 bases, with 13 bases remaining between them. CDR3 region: CASSQPRGHTGELFF. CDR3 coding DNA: TGTGCCAGCAGCCAACCCAGGGGACACACCGGGGAGCTGTTTTTT.

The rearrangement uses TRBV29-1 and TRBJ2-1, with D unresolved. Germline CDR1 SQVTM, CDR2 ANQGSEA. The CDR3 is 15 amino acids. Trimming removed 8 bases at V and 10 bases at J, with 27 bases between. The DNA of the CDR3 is TGCAGCTACCCAGACGCGCTCAACTACGAAACGGAGCAGTTCTTC. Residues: CSYPDALNYETEQFF.

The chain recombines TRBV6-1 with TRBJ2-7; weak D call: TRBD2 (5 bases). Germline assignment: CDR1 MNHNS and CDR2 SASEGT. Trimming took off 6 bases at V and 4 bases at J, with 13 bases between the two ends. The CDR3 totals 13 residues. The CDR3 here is CASSAARAYEQYF. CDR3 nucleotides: TGTGCCAGCAGCGCGGCGCGGGCGTACGAGCAGTACTTC.

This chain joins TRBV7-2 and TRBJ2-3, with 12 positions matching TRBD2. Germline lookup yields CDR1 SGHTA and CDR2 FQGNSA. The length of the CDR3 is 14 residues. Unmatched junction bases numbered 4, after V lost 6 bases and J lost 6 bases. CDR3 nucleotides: TGTGCCAGCAGACTAGCGGGGGGTTCTGATACGCAGTATTTT. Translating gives CASRLAGGSDTQYF.

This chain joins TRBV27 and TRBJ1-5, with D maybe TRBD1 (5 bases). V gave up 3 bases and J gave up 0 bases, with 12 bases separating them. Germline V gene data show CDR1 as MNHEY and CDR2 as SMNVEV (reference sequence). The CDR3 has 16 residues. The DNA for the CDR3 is TGTGCCAGCAGTTTGCCAGGGTTAAGTAGCAATCAGCCCCAGCATTTT. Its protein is CASSLPGLSSNQPQHF.

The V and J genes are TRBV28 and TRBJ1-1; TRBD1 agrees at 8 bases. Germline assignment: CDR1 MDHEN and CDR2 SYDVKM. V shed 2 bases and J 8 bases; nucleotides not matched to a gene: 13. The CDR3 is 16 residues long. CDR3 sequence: CASSLGGASTGAEAFF. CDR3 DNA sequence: TGTGCCAGCAGTTTAGGGGGCGCGTCGACAGGGGCAGAAGCTTTCTTT.

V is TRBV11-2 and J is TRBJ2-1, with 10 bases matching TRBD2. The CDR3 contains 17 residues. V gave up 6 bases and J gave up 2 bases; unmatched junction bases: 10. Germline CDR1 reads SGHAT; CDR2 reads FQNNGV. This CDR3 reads CASSLLGLAGAYNEQFF. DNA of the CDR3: TGTGCCAGCAGTCTCTTGGGGCTAGCGGGAGCCTACAATGAGCAGTTCTTC.

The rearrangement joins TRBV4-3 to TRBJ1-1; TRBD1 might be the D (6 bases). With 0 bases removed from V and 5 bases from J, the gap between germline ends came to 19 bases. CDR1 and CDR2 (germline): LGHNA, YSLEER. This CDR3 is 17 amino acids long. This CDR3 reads CASSQDLLARGGTEAFF. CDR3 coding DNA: TGCGCCAGCAGCCAAGATCTACTAGCGCGAGGGGGGACTGAAGCTTTCTTT.

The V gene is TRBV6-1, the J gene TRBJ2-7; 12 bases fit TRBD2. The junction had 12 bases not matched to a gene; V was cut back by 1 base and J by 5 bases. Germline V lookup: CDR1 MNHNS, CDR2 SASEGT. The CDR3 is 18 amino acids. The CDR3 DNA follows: TGTGCCAGCAGTGAAGGGCTAGCGGGAGGGTCACCCGGGGACGAGCAGTACTTC. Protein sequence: CASSEGLAGGSPGDEQYF.

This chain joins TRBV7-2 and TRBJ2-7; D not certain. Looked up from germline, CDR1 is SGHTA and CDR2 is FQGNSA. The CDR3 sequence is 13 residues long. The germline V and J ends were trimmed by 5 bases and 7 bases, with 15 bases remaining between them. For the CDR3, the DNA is TGTGCCAGCAGCCCTGCGCTAGATTATGAGCAGTACTTC. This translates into CASSPALDYEQYF.

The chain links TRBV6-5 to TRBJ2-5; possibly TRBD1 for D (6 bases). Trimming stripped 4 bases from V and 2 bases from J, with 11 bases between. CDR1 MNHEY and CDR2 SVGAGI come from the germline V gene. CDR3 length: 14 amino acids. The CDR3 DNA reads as TGTGCCAGCAGTTGGGCAGGGGCACAAGAGACCCAGTACTTC. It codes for CASSWAGAQETQYF.

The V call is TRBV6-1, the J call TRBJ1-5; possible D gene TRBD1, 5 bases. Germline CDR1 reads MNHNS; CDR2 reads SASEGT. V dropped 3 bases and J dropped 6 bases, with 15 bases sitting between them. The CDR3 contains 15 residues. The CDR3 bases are TGTGCCAGCAGTGATTGGGGCATATGGGGTCAGCCCCAGCATTTT. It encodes CASSDWGIWGQPQHF.

The CDR3 bases are TGTGCCAGCAGCTCAGGGACAGCGAACACTGAAGCTTTCTTT. Protein sequence: CASSSGTANTEAFF. The gene calls are TRBV7-2 and TRBJ1-1; TRBD1 matches 7 bases. CDR3 length equals 14 residues. Germline-derived CDR1 and CDR2 are SGHTA and FQGNSA. V gave up 4 bases and J gave up 1 base; unmatched junction bases: 3.